The 32 T cell receptor beta chains below were found in one sample sequenced in a study of Graves' ophthalmopathy and Graves' hyperthyroidism. The authors amplified TCR beta CDR3 regions, and they did so from RNA transcripts for repertoire sequencing. First-round RT-PCR employed HTBI primers, with a second-round multiplex PCR after it. TCRdb redid the calling of the multiplex PCR reads with MiXCR, one entry per CDR3 protein. The sample contains around 1.1 million distinct CDR3 sequences, about 36% of which appear only once. Sequencing was done on a sample of peripheral blood or thyroid tissue (not recorded which). These receptors all come from an adult man with Graves' hyperthyroidism.

To note about this clonotype: A much larger clonotype is one base distant, so this may be a read error. The conserved phenylalanine or tryptophan is not found at the CDR3 terminus, so this likely reflects a read error. The rearrangement joins TRBV12-3 or TRBV12-4 to TRBJ1-1; no firm D call. CDR3 length equals 12 residues. Deletions cut 2 bases from V and 8 bases from J, with 9 bases between. The CDR3 sequence is CASSLLRSEAFC. CDR3 sequence (DNA): TGTGCCAGCAGTTTATTGCGCAGCGAAGCTTTCTGT.

In regard to this clonotype: Being one base from a much bigger clone, this may be a read error. No conserved phenylalanine or tryptophan is present at the end of the CDR3, so a read error is the likely explanation. The V gene is TRBV11-2, the J gene TRBJ2-7; D is perhaps TRBD1 (7 bases). Germline V CDR1 and CDR2: SGHAT, FQNNGV. CDR3 length equals 18 residues. Between the trimmed V and J ends, which lost 1 base and 3 bases, there was a span of 22 bases. The CDR3 coding sequence is TGTGCCAGCAGCTTAGTGGGAGGACAGGAAAGGCTTCTCTACGAGCAGTACCTC. It is translated as CASSLVGGQERLLYEQYL.

The J gene is TRBJ2-5, the V gene TRBV24-1; D is possibly TRBD1 or TRBD2 (6 bases each). The CDR3 contains 18 residues. The V end was cut by 3 bases, the J end by 5 bases, with 24 bases between. Germline values: CDR1 KGHDR, CDR2 SFDVKD. The CDR3 DNA reads TGTGCCACCAGTGATACTAGCTTGGATGGACAGCCAGTGGAGACCCAGTACTTC. Amino acid sequence: CATSDTSLDGQPVETQYF.

The chain is built from TRBV5-6 and TRBJ2-5, with D perhaps given as TRBD1 or TRBD2 (5 bases each). Trimming removed 2 bases from V and 5 bases from J, with 13 bases in between. The CDR3 consists of 14 residues. The germline gives CDR1 SGHDT, CDR2 YYEEEE. The CDR3 DNA reads TGTGCCAGCAGCTTCCGGGGCTTGGGGGAGACCCAGTACTTC. Protein: CASSFRGLGETQYF.

This clonotype was detected only a few times. The chain couples TRBV5-4 to TRBJ1-6; maybe TRBD1 (6 bases). The V end was cut by 4 bases, the J end by 6 bases, with 29 bases between. The CDR3 has 20 residues. Germline-derived CDR1 and CDR2 are SGHNT and YYREEE (reference sequence). The CDR3 loop reads CASSQDLGGRPDAPNSPLHF. The CDR3 DNA is TGTGCCAGCAGCCAAGATCTTGGGGGGCGGCCTGACGCTCCTAATTCACCCCTCCACTTT.

CDR3 DNA sequence: TGTGCCAGCAGCTCTAGCGGGACTAGCAACGAGCAGTACTTC. This encodes CASSSSGTSNEQYF. The J gene is TRBJ2-7, the V gene TRBV7-2; 9 bases line up with TRBD2. Germline trimming cut 4 bases from V and 5 bases from J; bases unmatched to any gene: 6. This CDR3 is built from 14 residues. Germline lookup yields CDR1 SGHTA and CDR2 FQGNSA.

In the case of this clonotype: The conserved closing phenylalanine or tryptophan is absent in this CDR3, likely reflecting a read error. Because the CDR3's place on the DNA is in doubt, the DNA is left out and the CDR3 is given as listed by TCRdb. The chain carries TRBV7-2 and TRBJ1-1; the table calls TRBD1, which could not be checked here. Germline V CDR1 and CDR2: SGHTA, FQGNSA. 11 amino acids form the CDR3, both terminal residues included. CDR3 residues: CVSSPQGGDFY.

This clonotype was seen a handful of times. This rearrangement joins TRBV27 to TRBJ2-5; tentatively, D is TRBD2 (6 bases). V was shortened by 4 bases and J by 0 bases, with 21 bases between the two germline ends. This CDR3 is built from 18 residues. Germline V CDR1 and CDR2: MNHEY, SMNVEV (reference sequence). Here the CDR3 DNA reads TGTGCCAGCAGTTACCTGGACCGGGGGAGCCCGTACCAAGAGACCCAGTACTTC. Protein sequence: CASSYLDRGSPYQETQYF.

J is TRBJ1-2 and V is TRBV29-1; 9 nucleotides match TRBD1. V dropped 4 bases and J dropped 8; count of bases not matched to a gene: 5. In germline, CDR1 is SQVTM, CDR2 ANQGSEA. CDR3 size: 12 residues. The CDR3 is CSVGTGESGYTF. Written as DNA, the CDR3 is TGCAGCGTTGGGACAGGGGAGTCGGGCTACACCTTC.

The chain carries TRBV29-1 and TRBJ2-2; 9 nucleotides line up with TRBD1. Trimming at V came to 3 bases and at J to 6 bases, leaving 11 bases not matched to a gene. Germline values: CDR1 SQVTM, CDR2 ANQGSEA. The CDR3 contains 16 residues. In DNA form, the CDR3 reads TGCAGCGTTGATGGGGGGGACAGGGATCGTCCCGGGGAGCTGTTTTTT. Translated: CSVDGGDRDRPGELFF.

Many counts were recorded for this clonotype. The V gene is TRBV5-6, the J gene TRBJ2-7; no definite D call. CDR1 is SGHDT, CDR2 YYEEEE, per germline. The germline V and J ends were trimmed by 0 bases and 2 bases, with 6 bases remaining between them. The CDR3 contains 13 residues. The CDR3 spells CASSLGVPYEQYF. The DNA for the CDR3 is TGTGCCAGCAGCTTGGGCGTCCCCTACGAGCAGTACTTC.

This clonotype was recorded at least ten times. The V gene is TRBV9, the J gene TRBJ1-1; D gene unclear. This CDR3 spans 12 amino acids. The germline V gene encodes CDR1 SGDLS and CDR2 YYNGEE. V lost 5 bases, J lost 7 bases, and 12 bases lay in between. The CDR3, as DNA: TGTGCCAGCAGTGATTCGGGAGGTGAAGCTTTCTTT. This encodes CASSDSGGEAFF. Supplemented by reference TRBV9 and TRBJ1-1, the full variable domain reads DSGVTQTPKHLITATGQRVTLRCSPRSGDLSVYWYQQSLDQGLQFLIQYYNGEERAKGNILERFSAQQFPDLHSELNLSSLELGDSALYFCASSDSGGEAFFGQGTRLTVV.

The chain has TRBV7-9 and TRBJ2-5; D uncertain. This CDR3 is 15 amino acids long. Germline loops: CDR1 SEHNR, CDR2 FQNEAQ (reference sequence). Trimming removed 1 base from V and 9 bases from J, with 18 bases in between. The CDR3 region is CASSLGPQINQPQYF. CDR3 DNA: TGTGCCAGCAGCTTAGGCCCTCAGATCAATCAGCCCCAGTACTTC.

The chain recombines TRBV30 with TRBJ1-1; 9 bases agree with TRBD1. Germline lookup yields CDR1 GTSNPN and CDR2 SVGIG (reference sequence). CDR3 length: 13 amino acids. Unmatched junction bases numbered 1, after V lost 1 base and J lost 4 bases. The CDR3 DNA reads TGTGCCTGGAGTGGGGACAGGGTCACTGAAGCTTTCTTT. It translates to CAWSGDRVTEAFF.

V usage is TRBV12-3 or TRBV12-4 and J usage is TRBJ1-2; D perhaps matches TRBD1 (5 bases). Trimming removed 5 bases from V and 5 bases from J, with 12 bases in between. The CDR3 is 13 residues long. DNA of the CDR3: TGTGCCAGCAGTCCGGGACCGAAATATGGCTACACCTTC. This encodes CASSPGPKYGYTF.

The count of this clonotype is one. One end of the junction varies from germline; a read error may be responsible. The chain is built from TRBV29-1 and TRBJ2-2, with D perhaps matching TRBD2 (6 bases). Looked up from germline, CDR1 is SQVTM and CDR2 is ANQGSEA. This CDR3 comprises 15 residues. CDR3 region: CSVGGAPMNTGELFF. CDR3 nucleotide sequence: TGCAGCGTGGGGGGAGCCCCCATGAACACTGGGGAGCTGTTTTTT.

This clonotype occurred many times. The chain couples TRBV19 to TRBJ1-1; TRBD1 aligns across 9 bases. The V segment lost 4 bases and the J segment 0 bases; nucleotides outside the gene matches: 3. The germline CDR1 and CDR2 sequences are LNHDA and SQIVND (reference sequence). CDR3 length equals 15 residues. CDR3: CASSKTGGMNTEAFF. The CDR3 region has the DNA TGTGCCAGTAGTAAGACAGGGGGAATGAACACTGAAGCTTTCTTT.

This rearrangement joins TRBV2 to TRBJ1-5; 8 bases match TRBD1. Germline lookup yields CDR1 SNHLY and CDR2 FYNNEI. V lost 8 bases to trimming and J lost 0 bases; unmatched junction nucleotides: 6. The CDR3 runs to 15 residues. The DNA of the CDR3 is TGTGCCAGCCGGGACAGGACGTATAGCAATCAGCCCCAGCATTTT. It translates to CASRDRTYSNQPQHF.

This sequence joins TRBV7-3 and TRBJ2-3; 7 nucleotides match TRBD2. Germline CDR1 and CDR2: SGHTA and FQGTGA. Losses at the gene ends were 4 bases for V and 0 bases for J; bases not matched to a gene: 4. This CDR3 is 15 amino acids long. The CDR3 region is CASSSAGYSTDTQYF. The CDR3 nucleotides read TGTGCCAGCAGCTCAGCGGGATACAGCACAGATACGCAGTATTTT.

This clonotype was recorded at least ten times. The rearrangement links TRBV27 to TRBJ2-7, with TRBD1 as a possible D gene (5 bases). The CDR3 length is 15 residues. Germline V gene sequence: CDR1 MNHEY, CDR2 SMNVEV (reference sequence). With 3 bases removed from V and 0 bases from J, the gap between germline ends came to 12 bases. CDR3 sequence reads: CASSFDSTYSYEQYF. The CDR3 DNA reads as TGTGCCAGCAGTTTTGACAGCACATACTCCTACGAGCAGTACTTC.

This clonotype was observed many times. The chain has TRBV5-4 and TRBJ2-2; TRBD1 matches at 7 bases. CDR3 length equals 14 residues. CDR1 is SGHNT, CDR2 YYREEE, per germline (reference sequence). With 5 bases clipped from V and 2 bases from J, the junction kept 3 bases outside the gene matches. The CDR3 bases are TGTGCCAGCAGTCGGGACAGTAACACCGGGGAGCTGTTTTTT. Its protein is CASSRDSNTGELFF.

This clonotype was observed a few times. The genes are TRBV6-6 and TRBJ2-2, with TRBD2 matching over 9 bases. Unmatched junction bases numbered 9, after V lost 4 bases and J lost 0 bases. This CDR3 is 18 amino acids long. Germline CDR1 MNHNY, CDR2 SVGAGI (reference sequence). CDR3 DNA: TGTGCCAGCAGTTGGACTAGCGCAAACCTCGCGAACACCGGGGAGCTGTTTTTT. As protein: CASSWTSANLANTGELFF.

This clonotype was observed many times. The chain couples TRBV4-2 to TRBJ2-2, with no clear D. This CDR3 is 12 amino acids long. Deletions cut 4 bases from V and 8 bases from J, with 8 bases between. The V gene's germline CDR1 is LGHNA and CDR2 YNFKEQ. The CDR3 coding sequence is TGTGCCAGCAGCCTTGGCAAGGGGGAGCTGTTTTTT. Translated: CASSLGKGELFF.

This clonotype has at least ten counts. This chain uses TRBV5-5 with TRBJ2-7; D not certain. Trimming pared 1 base from V and 3 bases from J, leaving 14 bases between. The CDR3 totals 15 residues. Germline V gene lookup returns CDR1 SGHKS and CDR2 YYEKEE (reference sequence). CDR3: CASSLLPEVDYEQYF. CDR3 in DNA: TGTGCCAGCAGCTTGCTCCCCGAGGTCGACTACGAGCAGTACTTC.

This clonotype was seen a few times. This chain connects TRBV4-1 to TRBJ2-3; the D gene is possibly TRBD1 (6 bases). CDR3 length equals 17 residues. Trimming shortened V by 0 bases and J by 0 bases, and 13 bases separated the two germline ends. CDR1 is MGHRA and CDR2 is YSYEKL in the germline V gene. As DNA, the CDR3 is TGCGCCAGCAGCCAAGATAAGACAGGCCGTAGCACAGATACGCAGTATTTT. This translates into CASSQDKTGRSTDTQYF.

Details on this clonotype: The junction departs from the called germline gene at one end, perhaps through a read error. The gene calls are TRBV7-8 and TRBJ1-5, with TRBD1 matching 8 bases. The CDR3 is 16 amino acids. Germline values: CDR1 SGHVS, CDR2 FQNEAQ. CDR3 DNA: TGTGCCAGCAGCTTAGGGACAGGGAGCGGCAATCAGCTCCAGCATTTT. As protein: CASSLGTGSGNQLQHF.

The chain couples TRBV3-1 to TRBJ2-5; tentative D call: TRBD2 (5 bases). The CDR3 extends over 18 amino acids. V lost 1 base, J lost 2 bases, and 20 bases lay in between. Germline V gives CDR1 LGHDT, CDR2 YNNKEL (reference sequence). The CDR3 sequence is CASSQGGAWRVPQETQYF. The CDR3 DNA reads as TGTGCCAGCAGCCAAGGTGGAGCGTGGCGGGTCCCGCAAGAGACCCAGTACTTC.

This clonotype was picked up a small number of times. V and J are TRBV10-3 and TRBJ2-3, with TRBD2 matching 10 bases. Germline V gives CDR1 ENHRY, CDR2 SYGVKD. The CDR3 contains 15 residues. V dropped 6 bases and J dropped 2; count of bases not matched to a gene: 5. The CDR3 protein is CAIRTSGTTTDTQYF. CDR3 coding DNA: TGTGCCATCAGAACTAGCGGGACCACCACAGATACGCAGTATTTT.

The genes are TRBV25-1 and TRBJ1-6, with D hard to call. CDR1 and CDR2 (germline): MGHDK, SYGVNS. The V end was cut by 8 bases, the J end by 12 bases, with 17 bases between. The CDR3 totals 13 residues. The CDR3 sequence: CASQNYVDKPLHF. CDR3 in DNA: TGTGCCAGCCAAAACTATGTCGACAAACCCCTCCACTTT.

This clonotype has more than one count but fewer than ten. This sequence joins TRBV12-3 or TRBV12-4 and TRBJ1-2; no firm D call. The V gene lost 4 bases and the J gene lost 9 bases, with 15 bases spanning the gap. The CDR3 spans 13 residues. The CDR3 DNA reads TGTGCCAGCAGTTACTTTGCGGAAAGAAGCTACACCTTC. Amino acid sequence: CASSYFAERSYTF.

This clonotype was detected ten times or more. The chain employs TRBV10-3 and TRBJ1-1, with unresolved D. Germline CDR1 reads ENHRY; CDR2 reads SYGVKD. CDR3 length: 14 amino acids. Trimming cost V 4 bases and J 1 base, with 10 bases left between them. The CDR3 reads CAISVGTANTEAFF. CDR3 in DNA: TGTGCCATCAGTGTAGGTACAGCGAACACTGAAGCTTTCTTT.

This clonotype was observed a handful of times. The V call is TRBV13, the J call TRBJ2-2, with 10 bases lining up with TRBD2. Germline V gives CDR1 PRHDT, CDR2 FYEKMQ (reference sequence). The CDR3 contains 16 residues. J was trimmed by 4 bases and V by 2 bases; bases with no gene match: 4. The CDR3 nucleotides read TGTGCCAGCAGCTTACTTCTAGCGGGAGTCACCGGGGAGCTGTTTTTT. This encodes CASSLLLAGVTGELFF.